This passage covers 31 T cell receptor beta chains from one sample sequenced in a study of cytomegalovirus exposure and HLA in healthy donors. Primers included in the PCR were 60 Vbeta and 13 Jbeta primers. TCRdb's copy holds only in-frame clones and misses some; the assay was immunoSEQ multiplex PCR. The table has tens of thousands of clones, roughly 70% seen once; the top ten hold under 2.5%. The specimen sequenced was PBMCs. Every receptor here comes from a man aged 25-45 years in good health and CMV-seronegative.

The chain joins TRBV2 to TRBJ1-1, with D possibly TRBD1 on 5 matching bases. The germline V gene has CDR1 SNHLY and CDR2 FYNNEI. The CDR3 contains 14 residues. Trimming took 6 bases from V and 6 from J, leaving 17 bases between them. The CDR3 protein is CASRKTVAGAEAFF. CDR3 sequence (DNA): TGTGCCAGCAGGAAGACAGTGGCCGGCGCTGAAGCTTTCTTT.

The rearrangement uses TRBV10-2 and TRBJ1-1; 7 bases map to TRBD1. Germline V CDR1 and CDR2: WSHSY, SAAADI. This CDR3 has 11 amino acids. Trimming cost V 4 bases and J 11 bases; bases outside gene matches: 4. For the CDR3, the DNA is TGCGCCAGCAGTGTGGGACAGTGGGCTTTCTTT. This translates into CASSVGQWAFF.

The CDR3 loop is CASGLRTGGLSDTQYF. The CDR3 region has the DNA TGTGCTAGTGGTTTACGAACCGGGGGGCTCTCAGATACGCAGTATTTT. The chain recombines TRBV12-5 with TRBJ2-3, with D possibly being TRBD2 (7 bases). CDR1 and CDR2 (germline): LGHNT, FRNRAP. The CDR3 has 16 residues. V lost 3 bases to trimming and J lost 4 bases, with 17 bases between them. The whole variable domain, remainder taken from reference TRBV12-5 and TRBJ2-3, is DARVTQTPRHKVTEMGQEVTMRCQPILGHNTVFWYRQTMMQGLELLAYFRNRAPLDDSGMPKDRFSAEMPDATLATLKIQPSEPRDSAVYFCASGLRTGGLSDTQYFGPGTRLTVL.

The rearrangement joins TRBV27 to TRBJ2-7; the match to TRBD1 covers 9 bases. V lost 6 bases to trimming and J lost 0 bases; unmatched junction nucleotides: 3. This CDR3 is 14 amino acids long. CDR1 is MNHEY, CDR2 SMNVEV, per germline (reference sequence). In DNA form, the CDR3 reads TGTGCCAGCAGGCCGGGACAGGGCTCCTACGAGCAGTACTTC. This sequence encodes CASRPGQGSYEQYF.

This clone was counted a few times. The junction departs from the called germline gene at one end, perhaps through a read error. The chain uses TRBV30 and TRBJ2-3; TRBD1 aligns across 11 bases. The CDR3 consists of 16 residues. Germline CDR1 reads GTSNPN; CDR2 reads SVGIG (reference sequence). This CDR3 reads CARSGPGQGDTDTQYF. CDR3 coding DNA: TGTGCCCGGAGTGGGCCGGGACAGGGGGACACAGATACGCAGTATTTT.

This chain connects TRBV5-1 to TRBJ2-5, with TRBD1 identical over 9 bases. J gave up 2 bases and V 5 bases, and 4 bases lay outside the gene matches. Germline CDR1 and CDR2: SGHRS and YFSETQ. The CDR3 extends over 14 amino acids. The CDR3 loop reads CASREGTGQETQYF. The CDR3 coding sequence is TGCGCCAGCAGAGAGGGGACAGGGCAAGAGACCCAGTACTTC.

The chain employs TRBV4-1 and TRBJ1-6; maybe TRBD1 (5 bases). This CDR3 contains 17 residues. Trimming shortened V by 0 bases and J by 7 bases, and 16 bases separated the two germline ends. Germline V gives CDR1 MGHRA, CDR2 YSYEKL. The CDR3, as DNA: TGCGCCAGCAGCCAAGATGAGTCAGGGTCTTTCAATTCACCCCTCCACTTT. Amino acids: CASSQDESGSFNSPLHF.

This clone was counted only a few times. The chain carries TRBV18 and TRBJ2-7; D is perhaps TRBD1 (6 bases). Germline V gives CDR1 KGHSH, CDR2 LQKENI. Trimming stripped 5 bases from V and 5 bases from J, with 16 bases between. CDR3 size: 14 residues. This CDR3 is CASSFGGQRHEQYF. As DNA, the CDR3 is TGTGCCAGCTCATTCGGCGGACAGCGCCACGAGCAGTACTTC.

The rearrangement uses TRBV6-1 and TRBJ2-5; 8 positions agree with TRBD1. Trimming removed 6 bases from V and 4 bases from J; junction bases left unmatched: 4. The CDR3 is 13 amino acids. Germline V gene sequence: CDR1 MNHNS, CDR2 SASEGT. This CDR3 reads CASSLTGAETQYF. CDR3 bases: TGTGCCAGCAGCTTGACAGGGGCAGAGACCCAGTACTTC.

As to this clone: At the DNA level, this CDR3 is encoded by other sequences in the same sample as well. This chain uses TRBV30 with TRBJ1-5; D might be TRBD1 (5 bases). The V end lost 8 bases, the J end lost 2 bases, and 13 bases lay between the germline ends. In germline, CDR1 is GTSNPN, CDR2 SVGIG (reference sequence). CDR3 length equals 13 residues. CDR3 DNA: TGTGCCATCGCCCCGGGGGGCAATCAGCCCCAGCATTTT. Residues: CAIAPGGNQPQHF.

This chain links TRBV11-2 with TRBJ2-7, with 9 bases lining up with TRBD1. In germline, CDR1 is SGHAT, CDR2 FQNNGV. The CDR3 is 15 amino acids. V shed 2 bases, J shed 2 bases, and the junction held 4 bases outside the gene matches. The DNA of the CDR3 is TGTGCCAGCAGCTTATGGGGACAGGGCCCCTACGAGCAGTACTTC. It encodes CASSLWGQGPYEQYF.

The genes are TRBV27 and TRBJ2-7, with D tentatively TRBD1 (6 bases). Germline values: CDR1 MNHEY, CDR2 SMNVEV (reference sequence). V lost 7 bases and J lost 2, with 18 bases in between. The CDR3 is 15 amino acids. CDR3 loop: CASTKQGAGAYEQYF. CDR3 DNA sequence: TGTGCCAGCACCAAACAGGGCGCCGGGGCCTACGAGCAGTACTTC.

With regard to this clone: Other DNA sequences in this specimen translate into the identical CDR3. This chain joins TRBV10-3 and TRBJ2-5, with a weak D call TRBD2 (5 bases). The V and J ends lost 4 bases and 2 bases respectively, with 11 bases between them. CDR1 is ENHRY, CDR2 SYGVKD, per germline. The CDR3 totals 14 residues. The CDR3 bases are TGTGCCATCAGTGGTGGAGGACCTCAAGAGACCCAGTACTTC. The encoded protein is CAISGGGPQETQYF.

V is TRBV5-4 and J is TRBJ1-1, with 7 bases aligning to TRBD1. V lost 2 bases, J lost 7 bases, and 5 bases stayed unmatched. Germline V lookup: CDR1 SGHNT, CDR2 YYREEE (reference sequence). The CDR3 length is 13 residues. CDR3 DNA: TGTGCCAGCAGCTTAGGACAGGTCAATGAAGCTTTCTTT. Protein sequence: CASSLGQVNEAFF.

The chain recombines TRBV30 with TRBJ1-1; possible D gene TRBD1, 5 bases. CDR3 size: 12 residues. Germline V CDR1 and CDR2: GTSNPN, SVGIG (reference sequence). Trimming pared 0 bases from V and 10 bases from J, leaving 12 bases between. The CDR3, as DNA: TGTGCCTGGAGTGTACCGGGGGGGGGAGCTTTCTTT. Amino acids: CAWSVPGGGAFF.

The chain combines TRBV9 with TRBJ1-2; maybe TRBD1 (6 bases). CDR1 and CDR2 from the germline V gene are SGDLS and YYNGEE. The V gene lost 4 bases and the J gene lost 7 bases, with 8 bases spanning the gap. The length of the CDR3 is 11 residues. CDR3: CASSRGSGYTF. In DNA form, the CDR3 reads TGTGCCAGCAGCAGGGGGTCTGGCTACACCTTC.

The chain links TRBV14 to TRBJ1-1, with 10 bases lining up with TRBD1. V was clipped by 1 base and J by 10 bases; unmatched bases: 6. CDR3 length: 14 amino acids. Germline loops: CDR1 SGHDN, CDR2 FVKESK. In nucleotides, the CDR3 is TGTGCCAGCAGCCAAGTCGGGACAGGGGCGGTAGCTTTCTTT. Protein: CASSQVGTGAVAFF. The complete variable domain, with remaining parts taken from reference TRBV14 and TRBJ1-1, reads EAGVTQFPSHSVIEKGQTVTLRCDPISGHDNLYWYRRVMGKEIKFLLHFVKESKQDESGMPNNRFLAERTGGTYSTLKVQPAELEDSGVYFCASSQVGTGAVAFFGQGTRLTVV.

In this sample, this clone turned up a few times. The rearrangement uses TRBV7-3 and TRBJ2-3; 7 bases fit TRBD1. The length of the CDR3 is 12 residues. Losses at the gene ends were 5 bases for V and 7 bases for J; bases not matched to a gene: 3. The germline gives CDR1 SGHTA, CDR2 FQGTGA. As DNA, the CDR3 is TGTGCCAGCAGCCCACAGGGGAATACGCAGTATTTT. Protein sequence: CASSPQGNTQYF.

The chain carries TRBV7-3 and TRBJ2-7; D remains unclear. Germline CDR1 and CDR2: SGHTA and FQGTGA. The V end was cut by 2 bases, the J end by 2 bases, with 7 bases between. The CDR3 is 13 residues long. The CDR3, as DNA: TGTGCCAGCAGCTTATCTAGAACCTACGAGCAGTACTTC. This sequence encodes CASSLSRTYEQYF.

The CDR3 nucleotides read TGTGCCAGCAGTTTGAGTCGGGGCGAGCAGTACTTC. It codes for CASSLSRGEQYF. The V call is TRBV28, the J call TRBJ2-7; possibly TRBD2 for D (5 bases). The V and J ends lost 3 bases and 6 bases respectively, with 9 bases between them. CDR1 MDHEN and CDR2 SYDVKM come from the germline V gene. The CDR3 contains 12 residues.

The chain couples TRBV18 to TRBJ1-1, with unresolved D. The CDR3 consists of 12 residues. Germline CDR1 KGHSH, CDR2 LQKENI. Between the trimmed V and J ends, which lost 6 bases and 0 bases, there was a span of 5 bases. CDR3 DNA sequence: TGTGCCAGCTCCCTACTGAACACTGAAGCTTTCTTT. Amino acids: CASSLLNTEAFF.

The gene calls are TRBV9 and TRBJ2-5, with D perhaps TRBD1 (6 bases). V was pared by 4 bases and J by 3 bases, with 16 bases between. CDR1 and CDR2 (germline): SGDLS, YYNGEE. This CDR3 has 15 residues. DNA of the CDR3: TGTGCCAGCAGCTATCGACAGGAACGCAAAGAGACCCAGTACTTC. As protein: CASSYRQERKETQYF.

The rearrangement uses TRBV29-1 and TRBJ1-1; D may be TRBD1 (5 bases). CDR1 and CDR2 (germline): SQVTM, ANQGSEA. This CDR3 spans 12 amino acids. V was cut by 7 bases and J by 5 bases, with 14 bases left in between. This CDR3 is CSGRGFGTEAFF. DNA for the CDR3: TGCAGCGGAAGGGGATTCGGGACTGAAGCTTTCTTT.

The chain recombines TRBV5-1 with TRBJ1-4; D call uncertain. Trimming took 5 bases from V and 5 from J, leaving 10 bases between them. Germline V gene lookup returns CDR1 SGHRS and CDR2 YFSETQ. The CDR3 spans 13 residues. The CDR3 loop reads CASRAAGNEKLFF. The CDR3 nucleotides are TGCGCCAGCAGGGCGGCCGGAAATGAAAAACTGTTTTTT.

The chain joins TRBV27 to TRBJ1-1; unclear D gene. Trimming pared 5 bases from V and 3 bases from J, leaving 19 bases between. The germline gives CDR1 MNHEY, CDR2 SMNVEV (reference sequence). The CDR3 extends over 16 amino acids. The CDR3 DNA sequence: TGTGCCAGCAGTAGGTCCGCGGGGTTCGTTTACACTGAAGCTTTCTTT. This translates into CASSRSAGFVYTEAFF.

The chain carries TRBV6-1 and TRBJ2-5; 8 bases are shared with TRBD2. After removal of 4 bases from V and 5 bases from J, the junction contained 3 bases not matched to a gene. This CDR3 is built from 13 residues. Germline CDR1 reads MNHNS; CDR2 reads SASEGT. CDR3 nucleotide sequence: TGTGCCAGCAGTGGGACTAGCTGGGAGACCCAGTACTTC. Residues: CASSGTSWETQYF.

This chain connects TRBV2 to TRBJ2-3, with 13 bases identical to TRBD2. The germline V gene has CDR1 SNHLY and CDR2 FYNNEI. The CDR3 contains 15 residues. Trimming cost V 7 bases and J 1 base; bases outside gene matches: 2. CDR3 coding DNA: TGTGCCAGCAAAGGACTAGCGGGAGGCACAGATACGCAGTATTTT. Residues: CASKGLAGGTDTQYF.

This rearrangement joins TRBV10-3 to TRBJ2-7; 11 bases agree with TRBD2. With V trimmed by 5 bases and J by 2 bases, 8 bases remained unmatched. Per the germline V gene, CDR1 is ENHRY and CDR2 is SYGVKD. The length of the CDR3 is 16 residues. The chain's CDR3 is CAISTLAGGPAYEQYF. CDR3 DNA: TGTGCCATCAGTACCCTAGCGGGAGGCCCTGCCTACGAGCAGTACTTC.

The table lists this clone with a few counts. The chain has TRBV30 and TRBJ1-1, with D tentatively TRBD1 (6 bases). From germline, CDR1 is GTSNPN and CDR2 SVGIG (reference sequence). The CDR3 sequence is 15 residues long. V was pared by 2 bases and J by 5 bases, with 18 bases between. The CDR3 region has the DNA TGTGCCTGGAGTCGACCGGGGGGGCGACGGACTGAAGCTTTCTTT. Translation: CAWSRPGGRRTEAFF.

J is TRBJ1-4 and V is TRBV5-1; a possible D gene is TRBD1 (5 bases). The ends were cut back, 0 bases at V and 8 bases at J, with 11 bases in the middle. Germline V gives CDR1 SGHRS, CDR2 YFSETQ. This CDR3 has 14 amino acids. The DNA of the CDR3 is TGCGCCAGCAGCTTGGGTCAGGGAAAAGAAAAACTGTTTTTT. Translation: CASSLGQGKEKLFF. The full variable domain, rest sourced from reference TRBV5-1 and TRBJ1-4, is KAGVTQTPRYLIKTRGQQVTLSCSPISGHRSVSWYQQTPGQGLQFLFEYFSETQRNKGNFPGRFSGRQFSNSRSEMNVSTLELGDSALYLCASSLGQGKEKLFFGSGTQLSVL.

This sequence joins TRBV29-1 and TRBJ1-2; 10 bases match TRBD1. Germline V gene sequence: CDR1 SQVTM, CDR2 ANQGSEA. The CDR3 covers 12 residues. The ends lost 7 bases at V and 2 bases at J; junction bases unmatched: 1. CDR3 coding DNA: TGCAGCGCGGGACAGGGGAACTATGGCTACACCTTC. Translation gives CSAGQGNYGYTF. Complete variable domain (other parts from reference TRBV29-1 and TRBJ1-2): SAVISQKPSRDICQRGTSLTIQCQVDSQVTMMFWYRQQPGQSLTLIATANQGSEATYESGFVIDKFPISRPNLTFSTLTVSNMSPEDSSIYLCSAGQGNYGYTFGSGTRLTVV.